The entry below describes one T cell receptor beta chain. Its antigen is as yet unknown. The CDR3 consists of 14 residues. Germline V gene lookup returns CDR1 SGHTA and CDR2 FQGNSA. The V gene end was trimmed by 3 bases and the J gene end by 5 bases; junction bases not matched to a gene: 7. These data come from a study of T cell responses to AZD1222 COVID-19 vaccine. Study results and limitations: There were vaccine-associated CD4 TCRs across spike, dominant at 160-218 and 743-854. Spike-specific TCR breadth and depth were elevated following two AZD1222 doses. Reportedly, nearly half of unique spike TCRs recognized epitopes outside B.1.351/B.1.1.7 mutations.

Method: immunoSEQ multiplex PCR; TCRdb's copy keeps in-frame clones and lacks some. The sample shows more than 250,000 clones, 85% to 95% of them seen only once. V and J are TRBV7-2 and TRBJ2-7; TRBD2 matches at 7 bases. The clonotype was recovered from an adult in good health. This sample comprised peripheral blood, obtained on day 0 of AZD1222 vaccination. CDR3 residues: CASSFRSGKDEQYF. DNA of the CDR3: TGTGCCAGCAGCTTTCGGAGCGGGAAGGACGAGCAGTACTTC.